The T cell receptor beta chain described here comes from a study of cytomegalovirus exposure and HLA in healthy donors. 13 Jbeta primers and 60 Vbeta primers were used for the PCR. Here immunoSEQ multiplex PCR was the method, and the copy in TCRdb shows in-frame clones only, minus some. The table includes some 150,000 clones, roughly 80% detected once. CDR1 and CDR2 (germline): SQVTM, ANQGSEA. The CDR3 spans 13 residues. The germline V and J ends were trimmed by 4 bases and 1 base, with 10 bases remaining between them. This sequence was found in a woman aged 25-40 years in good health and CMV-seropositive. The sequenced sample was PBMCs. V is TRBV29-1 and J is TRBJ1-1, with D possibly matching TRBD1 (5 bases). This chain's CDR3 is CSVGVGGNTEAFF. Here the CDR3 DNA reads TGCAGCGTTGGGGTGGGGGGGAACACTGAAGCTTTCTTT.